This TCR beta chain came from a study of shared clonotypes between healthy human individuals. The CDR3 loop spans 14 amino acids. CDR1 is MNHEY, CDR2 SVGAGI, per germline. V gave up 3 bases and J gave up 5 bases, with 11 bases separating them. The authors' processing: ImmunoSEQ gave junction-only sequences without quality scores, so filtering differed. Only in-frame clones appear in the TCRdb table, and some are missing; sequencing was by immunoSEQ multiplex PCR. That table is the source of V, J and clone size, and D and trimming were worked out from the DNA. The top ten clones hold roughly 1% of a sample with millions of clones, approximately 94% of them seen once. Positively selected for CCR7, the CD45RO-negative cells used as naive CD8 cells excluded terminally differentiated effector memory CD45RA+ cells. Remarks on this clone: As yet, its antigen is unknown.

Findings and limits, study-wide: Estimated richness values were generally larger in naive subsets than in memory subsets. It was the few donors that limited the genetic and exposure-history diversity represented.

This chain uses TRBV6-5 with TRBJ1-5, with D possibly TRBD1 on 5 matching bases. Sequences were obtained from naive CD8+ T cells sorted from blood. This TCR derives from a man aged 18-30 years in good health. CDR3 DNA: TGTGCCAGCAGTTATTGGGGGATCGATCAGCCCCAGCATTTT. Translating gives CASSYWGIDQPQHF.